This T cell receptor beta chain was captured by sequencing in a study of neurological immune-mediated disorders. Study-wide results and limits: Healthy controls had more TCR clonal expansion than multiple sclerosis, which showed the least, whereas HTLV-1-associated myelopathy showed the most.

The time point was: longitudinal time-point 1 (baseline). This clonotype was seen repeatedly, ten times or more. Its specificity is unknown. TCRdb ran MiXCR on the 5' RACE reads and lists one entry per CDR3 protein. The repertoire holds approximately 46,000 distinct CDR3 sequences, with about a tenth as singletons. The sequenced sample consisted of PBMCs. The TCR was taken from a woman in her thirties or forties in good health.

The chain's CDR3 is CASSGGGGEQETQYF. CDR3 in DNA: TGTGCCAGCAGCGGAGGGGGAGGAGAGCAAGAGACCCAGTACTTC. This chain connects TRBV9 to TRBJ2-5; D assignment may be TRBD1 or TRBD2 (6 bases each). The CDR3 consists of 15 residues. In germline, CDR1 is SGDLS, CDR2 YYNGEE. V lost 3 bases to trimming and J lost 2 bases, with 14 bases between them. Full variable domain (outside the CDR3, taken from reference TRBV9 and TRBJ2-5): DSGVTQTPKHLITATGQRVTLRCSPRSGDLSVYWYQQSLDQGLQFLIQYYNGEERAKGNILERFSAQQFPDLHSELNLSSLELGDSALYFCASSGGGGEQETQYFGPGTRLLVL.